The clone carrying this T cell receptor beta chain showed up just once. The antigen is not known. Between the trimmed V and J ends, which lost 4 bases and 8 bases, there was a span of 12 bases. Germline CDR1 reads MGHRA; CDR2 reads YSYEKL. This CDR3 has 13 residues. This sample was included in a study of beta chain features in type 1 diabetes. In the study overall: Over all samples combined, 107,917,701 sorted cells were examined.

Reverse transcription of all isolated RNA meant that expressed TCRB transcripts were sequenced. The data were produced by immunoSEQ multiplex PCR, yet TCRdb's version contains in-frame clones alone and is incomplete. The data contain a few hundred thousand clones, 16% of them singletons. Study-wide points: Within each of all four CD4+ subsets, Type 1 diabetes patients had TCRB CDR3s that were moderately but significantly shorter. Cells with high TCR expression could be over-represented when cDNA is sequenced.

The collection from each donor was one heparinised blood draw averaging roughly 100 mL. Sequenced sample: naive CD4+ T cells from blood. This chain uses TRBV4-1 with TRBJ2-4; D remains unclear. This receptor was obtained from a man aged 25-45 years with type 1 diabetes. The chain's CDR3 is CASSPSNSDIQYF. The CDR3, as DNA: TGCGCCAGCAGCCCAAGTAATTCGGACATTCAGTACTTC.